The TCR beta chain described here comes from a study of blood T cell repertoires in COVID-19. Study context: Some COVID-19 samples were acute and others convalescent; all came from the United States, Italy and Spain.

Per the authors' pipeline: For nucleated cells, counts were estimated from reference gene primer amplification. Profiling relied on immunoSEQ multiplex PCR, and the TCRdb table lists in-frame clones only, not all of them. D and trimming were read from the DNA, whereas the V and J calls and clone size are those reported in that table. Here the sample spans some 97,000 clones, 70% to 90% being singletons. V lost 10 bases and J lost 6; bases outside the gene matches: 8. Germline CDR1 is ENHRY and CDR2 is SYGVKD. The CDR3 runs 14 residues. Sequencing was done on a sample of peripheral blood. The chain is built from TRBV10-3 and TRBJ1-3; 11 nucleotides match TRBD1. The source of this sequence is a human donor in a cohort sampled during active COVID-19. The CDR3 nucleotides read TGTGCCACCTCAAGGACAGGGGGCGAAAACACCATATATTTT. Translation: CATSRTGGENTIYF.